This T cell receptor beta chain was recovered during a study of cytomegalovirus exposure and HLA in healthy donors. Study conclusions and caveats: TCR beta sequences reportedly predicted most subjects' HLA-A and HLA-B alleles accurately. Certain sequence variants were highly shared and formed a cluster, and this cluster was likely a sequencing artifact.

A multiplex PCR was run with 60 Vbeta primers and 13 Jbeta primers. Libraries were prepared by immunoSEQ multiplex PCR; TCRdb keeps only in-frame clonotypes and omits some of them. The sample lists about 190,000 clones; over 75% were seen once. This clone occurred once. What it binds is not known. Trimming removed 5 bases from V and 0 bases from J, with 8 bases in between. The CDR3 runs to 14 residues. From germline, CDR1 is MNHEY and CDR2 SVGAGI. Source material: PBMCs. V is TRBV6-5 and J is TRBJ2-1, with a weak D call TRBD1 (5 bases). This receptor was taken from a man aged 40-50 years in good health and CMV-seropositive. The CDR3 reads CASSGHLSYNEQFF. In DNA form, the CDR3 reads TGTGCCAGCAGTGGACATCTCTCCTACAATGAGCAGTTCTTC.